This T cell receptor beta chain emerged from a study of blood T cell repertoires in COVID-19. Study overall: The United States, Italy and Spain supplied acute and convalescent COVID-19 samples. PBMCs, B-cell-depleted T cells, or T cells were the source of the cDNA or gDNA that made up the material.

A Seattle source enrolled patients during active infection and followed them longitudinally. This CDR3 is built from 12 residues. V lost 4 bases and J 7 bases, leaving 10 bases between the germline ends. Per germline, CDR1 MRHNA and CDR2 SNTAGT. Original processing notes: Using reference gene primer amplification, nucleated cell counts were estimated. Method: immunoSEQ multiplex PCR; TCRdb's copy keeps in-frame clones and lacks some. That table supplies the V and J calls and clone size; D and trimming were determined from the DNA. Of about 300,000 clones listed, 80% to 95% are singletons. The chain joins TRBV6-4 to TRBJ1-2; TRBD1 is a possible D gene (6 bases). The receptor's source is a woman aged 25 to 45 with COVID-19, enrolled during active disease. The source material was peripheral blood. The CDR3 spells CASSAGGGGYTF. The DNA for the CDR3 is TGTGCCAGCAGTGCGGGAGGGGGTGGCTACACCTTC.